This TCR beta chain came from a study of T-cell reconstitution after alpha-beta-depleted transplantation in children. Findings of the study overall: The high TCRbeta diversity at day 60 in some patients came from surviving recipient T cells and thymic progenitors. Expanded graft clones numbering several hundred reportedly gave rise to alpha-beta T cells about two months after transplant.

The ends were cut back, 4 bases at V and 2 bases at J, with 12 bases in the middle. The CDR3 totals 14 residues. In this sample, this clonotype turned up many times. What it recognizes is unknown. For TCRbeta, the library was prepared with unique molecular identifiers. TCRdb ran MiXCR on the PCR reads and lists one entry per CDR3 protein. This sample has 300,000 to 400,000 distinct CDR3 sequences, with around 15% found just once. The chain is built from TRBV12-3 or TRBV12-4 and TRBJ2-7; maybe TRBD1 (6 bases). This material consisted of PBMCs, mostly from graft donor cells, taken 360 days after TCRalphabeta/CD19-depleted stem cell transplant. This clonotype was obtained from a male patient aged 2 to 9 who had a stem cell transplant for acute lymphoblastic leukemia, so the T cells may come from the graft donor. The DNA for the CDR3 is TGTGCCAGCAGTTCACGAGGACAGCCCTACGAGCAGTACTTC. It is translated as CASSSRGQPYEQYF.